This TCR beta chain was retrieved from a study of T cells expressing NK-cell markers. About the research overall: Within the sequenced cohort of eight donors, seven exhibited HCMV seropositivity and one was seronegative.

This CDR3 has 14 amino acids. The germline CDR1 and CDR2 sequences are MNHEY and SVGEGT. TCRdb re-called the 5' RACE reads; every CDR3 protein appears as one record, without DNA. The ten top clones account for roughly 3.4%, within a sample of 500,000 to 700,000 distinct CDR3 sequences. Input material: blood T cells: a sorted CD56 or NKG2C T cell subset, CD4+ or CD8+ T cells, or bulk PBMC T cells (not recorded which). This sequence originates from a man between 18 and 29 years old in good health. The chain links TRBV6-2 or TRBV6-3 to TRBJ2-7; TCRdb's D call of TRBD2 is untestable without DNA. CDR3 residues: CASRTGTSGREQYF.